Described below is a single T cell receptor (beta chain) sequence and its context. The entry originates in a study of blood T cell repertoires in COVID-19. Germline V CDR1 and CDR2: SEHNR, FQNEAQ (reference sequence). J gave up 0 bases and V 8 bases, and 9 bases lay outside the gene matches. This CDR3 comprises 18 residues. Data came from immunoSEQ multiplex PCR; TCRdb stores just in-frame clones and leaves some out. The data contain about 370,000 clones, 80% to 90% of them singletons. The source is a woman aged 30 to 39 with COVID-19, enrolled during active disease. The chain recombines TRBV7-9 with TRBJ2-3; 15 bases agree with TRBD2. The sample comprised peripheral blood. The CDR3 is CASLNPGLAGGSTDTQYF. The DNA for the CDR3 is TGTGCCAGCTTGAACCCGGGACTAGCGGGAGGAAGCACAGATACGCAGTATTTT.